The 31 T cell receptor beta chains below were found in one sample sequenced in a study of beta chain features in type 1 diabetes. As every portion of the isolated RNA was reverse transcribed, the sequencing read expressed TCRB transcripts. The table came from immunoSEQ multiplex PCR; TCRdb's copy has only in-frame clones and leaves some out. The sample lists nearly 250,000 clones; roughly an eighth were seen once. The sequenced sample consisted of naive CD4+ T cells from blood. These receptors were obtained from a woman between 40 and 50 years old in good health.

The chain joins TRBV5-1 to TRBJ1-2; a possible D gene is TRBD1 (6 bases). Trimming pared 0 bases from V and 7 bases from J, leaving 13 bases between. Looked up from germline, CDR1 is SGHRS and CDR2 is YFSETQ. The CDR3 extends over 14 amino acids. The DNA of the CDR3 is TGCGCCAGCAGCTTGGAGGACAGAGGACCTGGCTACACCTTC. Amino acids: CASSLEDRGPGYTF.

This sequence joins TRBV18 and TRBJ1-5; D ambiguous. CDR1 is KGHSH, CDR2 LQKENI, per germline. V gave up 3 bases and J gave up 4 bases, with 13 bases separating them. The CDR3 has 15 residues. CDR3 in DNA: TGTGCCAGCTCACCGTCGGGGTCCTGGAATCAGCCCCAGCATTTT. Translated, it gives CASSPSGSWNQPQHF.

In this sample, this clone turned up many times. The rearrangement joins TRBV10-3 to TRBJ1-1; 7 bases align to TRBD1. Trimming at V came to 6 bases and at J to 8 bases, leaving 12 bases not matched to a gene. Germline CDR1 reads ENHRY; CDR2 reads SYGVKD. The CDR3 consists of 14 residues. Here the CDR3 reads CAISGTARAWEAFF. Written as DNA, the CDR3 is TGTGCCATCAGCGGGACAGCCAGAGCTTGGGAAGCTTTCTTT.

This clone was seen more than once but under ten times. The sample carries other DNA sequences with the same CDR3. The V and J genes are TRBV9 and TRBJ2-7; 10 nucleotides agree with TRBD2. Germline trimming cut 0 bases from V and 4 bases from J; bases unmatched to any gene: 1. Germline CDR1 is SGDLS and CDR2 is YYNGEE. The CDR3 has 14 amino acids. The CDR3 DNA reads as TGTGCCAGCAGCGTAGCTAGCGGGGGTTACGAGCAGTACTTC. This translates into CASSVASGGYEQYF.

The rearrangement links TRBV10-2 to TRBJ2-7; 7 nucleotides agree with TRBD1. Germline V gives CDR1 WSHSY, CDR2 SAAADI. V shed 4 bases and J 3 bases; nucleotides not matched to a gene: 0. The CDR3 is made up of 12 amino acids. This CDR3 is CASSGDSYEQYF. CDR3 coding DNA: TGCGCCAGCAGTGGGGACAGCTACGAGCAGTACTTC.

V gene TRBV7-2 combines with J gene TRBJ2-5, with a weak D call TRBD2 (7 bases). The CDR3 has 15 residues. Germline lookup yields CDR1 SGHTA and CDR2 FQGNSA. Between the trimmed V and J ends, which lost 2 bases and 5 bases, there was a span of 15 bases. CDR3 in amino acids: CASSLRAGAGETQYF. In nucleotides, the CDR3 is TGTGCCAGCAGCTTAAGGGCGGGGGCCGGGGAGACCCAGTACTTC.

This clone was detected a few times. The chain combines TRBV13 with TRBJ2-5; a possible D gene is TRBD1 (8 bases). V lost 5 bases to trimming and J lost 5 bases, with 21 bases between them. This CDR3 has 16 amino acids. The germline CDR1 and CDR2 sequences are PRHDT and FYEKMQ (reference sequence). The CDR3 region is CASSPRTGRVGETQYF. The CDR3 coding sequence is TGTGCCAGCAGCCCCAGGACAGGGAGGGTAGGGGAGACCCAGTACTTC.

In this sample, this clone turned up a few times. The chain links TRBV13 to TRBJ2-3; D is undetermined. Germline V gene sequence: CDR1 PRHDT, CDR2 FYEKMQ (reference sequence). The V and J ends lost 0 bases and 6 bases respectively, with 7 bases between them. The CDR3 has 13 amino acids. CDR3 protein: CASSLGLMDTQYF. The CDR3, as DNA: TGTGCCAGCAGCTTAGGATTAATGGATACGCAGTATTTT.

In this sample, this clone turned up a few times. The J gene is TRBJ1-4, the V gene TRBV4-1; TRBD1 is a possible D gene (6 bases). V lost 1 base, J lost 7 bases, and 16 bases lay in between. The CDR3 loop spans 16 amino acids. CDR1 is MGHRA, CDR2 YSYEKL, per germline. CDR3 sequence: CASSQVGVGASEKLFF. In DNA, the CDR3 is TGCGCCAGCAGCCAAGTCGGCGTGGGGGCCTCTGAAAAACTGTTTTTT.

There are many counts of this clone. V gene TRBV13 combines with J gene TRBJ1-1, with D hard to call. The CDR3 has 16 residues. Germline CDR1 and CDR2: PRHDT and FYEKMQ (reference sequence). Trimming cost V 5 bases and J 5 bases, with 21 bases left between them. In nucleotides, the CDR3 is TGTGCCAGCAGCGGGAACAATTGGGAGTCTCGGACTGAAGCTTTCTTT. This codes for CASSGNNWESRTEAFF.

The V gene is TRBV7-2, the J gene TRBJ1-3, with 8 bases that match TRBD1. CDR1 and CDR2 from the germline V gene are SGHTA and FQGNSA. This CDR3 is 16 amino acids long. V lost 1 base and J lost 1; bases outside the gene matches: 3. Written as DNA, the CDR3 is TGTGCCAGCAGCTTAGGGACAGGGAGTTCTGGAAACACCATATATTTT. As protein: CASSLGTGSSGNTIYF.

This clone has a handful of counts. V and J are TRBV7-6 and TRBJ2-7; D gene ambiguous. Trimming stripped 0 bases from V and 0 bases from J, with 6 bases between. The germline V gene encodes CDR1 SGHVS and CDR2 FNYEAQ. The CDR3 totals 14 residues. CDR3 sequence reads: CASSLALNSYEQYF. CDR3 bases: TGTGCCAGCAGCTTAGCGCTAAACTCCTACGAGCAGTACTTC.

This chain connects TRBV6-5 to TRBJ2-3, with D possibly matching TRBD2 (6 bases). Trimming cost V 0 bases and J 0 bases, with 10 bases left between them. From germline, CDR1 is MNHEY and CDR2 SVGAGI. This CDR3 region has 16 residues. As DNA, the CDR3 is TGTGCCAGCAGTTACTCATCCGGGACTAGCACAGATACGCAGTATTTT. As protein: CASSYSSGTSTDTQYF.

This clone was counted only a few times. The chain is built from TRBV6-1 and TRBJ1-5, with D unclear. Trimming left V 10 bases short and J 2 bases short, with 12 bases between. The CDR3 sequence is 13 residues long. Germline V gene lookup returns CDR1 MNHNS and CDR2 SASEGT. The DNA of the CDR3 is TGTGCCACCGCCGGGGAGGGCAATCAGCCCCAGCATTTT. This sequence encodes CATAGEGNQPQHF.

The J gene is TRBJ2-7, the V gene TRBV5-6; 16 nucleotides match TRBD2. This CDR3 is 14 amino acids long. Looked up from germline, CDR1 is SGHDT and CDR2 is YYEEEE. The ends lost 7 bases at V and 5 bases at J; junction bases unmatched: 3. In DNA form, the CDR3 reads TGTGCCAGCGGAGGGACTAGCGGGGGGGACGAGCAGTACTTC. Protein product: CASGGTSGGDEQYF. The variable domain in full, completed from reference TRBV5-6 and TRBJ2-7, reads DAGVTQSPTHLIKTRGQQVTLRCSPKSGHDTVSWYQQALGQGPQFIFQYYEEEERQRGNFPDRFSGHQFPNYSSELNVNALLLGDSALYLCASGGTSGGDEQYFGPGTRLTVT.

This clone was seen more than once but under ten times. The CDR3 loop is CASSKRQGLLDTQYF. The DNA of the CDR3 is TGTGCCAGCAGTAAGAGACAGGGGCTGTTGGATACGCAGTATTTT. The chain links TRBV27 to TRBJ2-3; 8 bases are shared with TRBD1. Germline CDR1 MNHEY, CDR2 SMNVEV (reference sequence). CDR3 length equals 15 residues. V was pared by 5 bases and J by 6 bases, with 10 bases of the junction left unmatched.

The CDR3 DNA reads as TGTGCCAGCAGCCGGGGGGGGGCGCTAAACACCGGGGAGCTGTTTTTT. Its translation: CASSRGGALNTGELFF. This sequence joins TRBV5-4 and TRBJ2-2; 8 bases are shared with TRBD2. This CDR3 spans 16 amino acids. CDR1 is SGHNT and CDR2 is YYREEE in the germline V gene (reference sequence). V was pared by 4 bases and J by 2 bases, with 7 bases of the junction left unmatched.

This clone was seen only a few times. The chain employs TRBV7-8 and TRBJ2-7, with D possibly matching TRBD1 (5 bases). Germline-derived CDR1 and CDR2 are SGHVS and FQNEAQ. The CDR3 length is 16 residues. Trimming stripped 4 bases from V and 2 bases from J, with 18 bases between. CDR3 region: CASSSYPQGKTYEQYF. CDR3 DNA: TGTGCCAGCAGCTCATATCCCCAGGGAAAAACCTACGAGCAGTACTTC.

This clone was found a few times. Other DNA sequences in the sample encode the same CDR3. The CDR3 spells CASSIGEETQYF. CDR3 nucleotide sequence: TGTGCCAGTAGTATAGGCGAAGAGACCCAGTACTTC. V is TRBV19 and J is TRBJ2-5; D uncertain. Germline CDR1 LNHDA, CDR2 SQIVND (reference sequence). V was clipped by 1 base and J by 3 bases, with 3 bases between them. The CDR3 spans 12 residues.

This clone was observed a few times. V usage is TRBV7-2 and J usage is TRBJ1-2; 8 nucleotides match TRBD1. This CDR3 is 16 amino acids long. The V gene's germline CDR1 is SGHTA and CDR2 FQGNSA. With 5 bases clipped from V and 2 bases from J, the junction kept 10 bases outside the gene matches. The CDR3 region has the DNA TGTGCCAGCAGCCCCCCCTTACGACAGGGGAACTATGGCTACACCTTC. It is translated as CASSPPLRQGNYGYTF.

The CDR3 reads CASSDGGQGARELFF. The CDR3 DNA sequence: TGTGCCAGCAGTGACGGAGGACAGGGGGCGCGTGAGCTGTTTTTT. This sequence joins TRBV6-4 and TRBJ2-2, with TRBD1 matching 11 bases. The CDR3 length is 15 residues. Germline trimming cut 2 bases from V and 11 bases from J; bases unmatched to any gene: 7. Per the germline V gene, CDR1 is MRHNA and CDR2 is SNTAGT.

V and J are TRBV7-8 and TRBJ1-5; D not certain. There are 12 residues in the CDR3. The germline V and J ends were trimmed by 5 bases and 6 bases, with 8 bases remaining between them. Germline V gene data show CDR1 as SGHVS and CDR2 as FQNEAQ. CDR3 nucleotide sequence: TGTGCCAGCAGCCAACAAAGTCAGCCCCAGCATTTT. Protein sequence: CASSQQSQPQHF.

This clone was seen more than once but under ten times. V usage is TRBV21-1 and J usage is TRBJ1-2; the table's D call of TRBD1 was not tested on the DNA. TRBV21-1 is designated a pseudogene. The CDR3 extends over 17 amino acids. CDR3 region: CASSGGTGVILDYGYTF. The CDR3 bases are TGTGCCAGCAGCGGTGGGACAGGTGTGATTTTGGACTATGGCTACACCTTC.

The chain carries TRBV7-9 and TRBJ2-3, with TRBD2 matching 14 bases. Per germline, CDR1 SEHNR and CDR2 FQNEAQ (reference sequence). Germline trimming cut 4 bases from V and 1 base from J; bases unmatched to any gene: 10. The CDR3 is 19 amino acids. The CDR3 DNA reads TGTGCCAGCAGCTCTGATGGACTAGCGGGGGGCCCCGGCACAGATACGCAGTATTTT. Translation: CASSSDGLAGGPGTDTQYF.

The chain carries TRBV6-5 and TRBJ2-6; no clear D. With 6 bases removed from V and 0 bases from J, the gap between germline ends came to 9 bases. The CDR3 loop spans 15 amino acids. The germline gives CDR1 MNHEY, CDR2 SVGAGI. This CDR3 reads CASSRLNSGANVLTF. The DNA for the CDR3 is TGTGCCAGCAGCAGATTAAACTCTGGGGCCAACGTCCTGACTTTC.

This chain links TRBV29-1 with TRBJ1-5; maybe TRBD1 (5 bases). V lost 4 bases and J lost 2, with 21 bases in between. The CDR3 contains 17 residues. CDR1 and CDR2 from the germline V gene are SQVTM and ANQGSEA. This chain's CDR3 is CSVVLLGQTQGNQPQHF. CDR3 nucleotides: TGCAGCGTTGTTTTATTGGGGCAGACCCAGGGCAATCAGCCCCAGCATTTT.

This clone was observed a few times. This chain joins TRBV7-2 and TRBJ1-2; D remains unclear. The V gene lost 8 bases and the J gene lost 0 bases, with 10 bases spanning the gap. This CDR3 comprises 13 residues. Per the germline V gene, CDR1 is SGHTA and CDR2 is FQGNSA. The CDR3 loop reads CASGLPTNYGYTF. In DNA, the CDR3 is TGTGCCAGCGGACTGCCTACTAACTATGGCTACACCTTC.

The chain couples TRBV4-2 to TRBJ2-3; 11 bases are shared with TRBD2. Germline V gene lookup returns CDR1 LGHNA and CDR2 YNFKEQ. This CDR3 is built from 19 residues. Losses at the gene ends were 5 bases for V and 4 bases for J; bases not matched to a gene: 17. The CDR3 nucleotides read TGTGCCAGCAGCACCCGAACTAGCGGGGGTCCCGGCCTTGCAGATACGCAGTATTTT. Translating gives CASSTRTSGGPGLADTQYF.

This clone has a handful of counts. Compared with germline, one end of the junction differs, possibly owing to a read error. CDR3 residues: CASSLGTSGGADTQYF. CDR3 bases: TGTGCTAGCAGCCTTGGGACTAGCGGGGGGGCAGATACGCAGTATTTT. The chain joins TRBV7-7 to TRBJ2-3; 16 nucleotides agree with TRBD2. The CDR3 is 16 residues long. Germline V gene data show CDR1 as SSHAT and CDR2 as FNYEAQ (reference sequence).

This clone occurred a few times. This chain connects TRBV9 to TRBJ2-3; the D gene is possibly TRBD1 (8 bases). The CDR3 spans 15 residues. Germline CDR1 reads SGDLS; CDR2 reads YYNGEE. Trimming removed 0 bases from V and 5 bases from J, with 13 bases in between. The CDR3, as DNA: TGTGCCAGCAGCGTAGACAGGGGGGGTAAAGATACGCAGTATTTT. Its protein is CASSVDRGGKDTQYF.

In this sample, this clone turned up a few times. The chain uses TRBV5-1 and TRBJ2-5; D is possibly TRBD2 (5 bases). CDR1 SGHRS and CDR2 YFSETQ come from the germline V gene. V was pared by 4 bases and J by 1 base, with 14 bases between. There are 15 residues in the CDR3. The CDR3 DNA reads TGCGCCAGCAGCCCCTACCTGGCGGGCCAAGAGACCCAGTACTTC. It specifies CASSPYLAGQETQYF.